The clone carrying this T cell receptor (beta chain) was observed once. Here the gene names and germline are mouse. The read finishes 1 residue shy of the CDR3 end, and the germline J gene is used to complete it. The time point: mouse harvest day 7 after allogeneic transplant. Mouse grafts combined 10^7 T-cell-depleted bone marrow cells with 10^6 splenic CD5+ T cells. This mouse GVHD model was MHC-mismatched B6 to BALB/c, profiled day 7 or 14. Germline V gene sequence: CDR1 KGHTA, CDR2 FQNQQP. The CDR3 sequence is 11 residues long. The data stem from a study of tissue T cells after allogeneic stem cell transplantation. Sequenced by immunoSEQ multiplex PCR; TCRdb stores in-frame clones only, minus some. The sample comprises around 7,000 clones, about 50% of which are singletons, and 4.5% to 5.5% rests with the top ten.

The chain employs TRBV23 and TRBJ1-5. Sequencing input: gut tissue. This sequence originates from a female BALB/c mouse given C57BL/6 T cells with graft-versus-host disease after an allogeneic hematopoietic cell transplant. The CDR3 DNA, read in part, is TGCTCCAGCAGTCAATTTGGGGCTCCGCTT. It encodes CSSSQFGAPL. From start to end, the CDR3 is CSSSQFGAPLF.